What follows is one T cell receptor (beta chain) and its context. This entry belongs to a study of OX40 agonist ivuxolimab in advanced cancers. In the study overall: It was permissible to have had prior anti-PD-1, anti-PD-L1 or anti-CTLA-4 therapy, and around 40% had some.

Baseline, cycle 4 day 1, and cycle 7 day 1 were the blood sampling points. The CDR3 runs 11 residues. The V and J ends lost 11 bases and 2 bases respectively, with 8 bases between them. CDR1 is MNHEY and CDR2 is SVGAGI in the germline V gene. Some clones are missing from TCRdb's copy, which holds only in-frame ones; the method was immunoSEQ multiplex PCR. The sample holds approximately 7,400 clones, 73% seen once. The sequencing here drew on CD4+ or CD8+ T cells sorted from blood, taken in a trial of the OX40 agonist ivuxolimab. The V call is TRBV6-5, the J call TRBJ2-3; D remains unclear. The TCR comes from an adult with an advanced solid tumor such as melanoma, head and neck, liver or kidney cancer. This CDR3 reads CAVQSTDTQYF. The CDR3 DNA reads as TGTGCCGTACAGTCCACAGATACGCAGTATTTT.